Listed below are T cell receptor beta chains from one sample, sequenced in a study of tumor and adjacent non-tumor tissue in lung cancer. A single record per CDR3 protein comes from TCRdb applying MiXCR to the multiplex PCR reads. This table holds tens of thousands of distinct CDR3 sequences, around 65% found once. Sequencing was carried out using lung tumor tissue. The receptors originated from a woman aged 70 to 79 with non-small cell lung cancer. Each CDR3 is given with its conserved first and last residue. The D gene is left open where the match is weak. Only some rows state a clone size, as once, few, many or a class for expanded clones.

d_gene: .; abundance: many; v_gene: TRBV5-6; j_gene: TRBJ2-3; CDR3nt: TGTGCCAGCAGCCCGACGCCGTCTGATACGCAGTATTTT; CDR3aa: CASSPTPSDTQYF
d_gene: .; abundance: once; v_gene: TRBV12-3/TRBV12-4; j_gene: TRBJ2-5; CDR3nt: TGTGCCAGCAGCTCCCACCTAGGGACCCAGTACTTC; CDR3aa: CASSSHLGTQYF
d_gene: TRBD2; abundance: once; v_gene: TRBV7-9; j_gene: TRBJ2-1; CDR3nt: TGTGCCAGCAGCTCCTACCGGACTAGCGGGATTTACAATGAACAGTTCTTC; CDR3aa: CASSSYRTSGIYNEQFF
d_gene: .; abundance: .; v_gene: TRBV6-1; j_gene: TRBJ2-2; CDR3nt: TGTGCCAGCGGTCTTCAGGCGAACACCGGGGAGCTGCTTTTT; CDR3aa: CASGLQANTGELLF
d_gene: .; abundance: once; v_gene: TRBV5-6; j_gene: TRBJ2-1; CDR3nt: TGTACCAGTACCTCAACGGGAGCTCAATACAATGAGCAGTTCTTC; CDR3aa: CTSTSTGAQYNEQFF
d_gene: .; abundance: many; v_gene: TRBV6-6; j_gene: TRBJ1-1; CDR3nt: TGTGCCAGCAGACACACCCCCTTCGGAGTGAACACTGAAGCTTTCTTT; CDR3aa: CASRHTPFGVNTEAFF
d_gene: .; abundance: .; v_gene: TRBV29-1; j_gene: TRBJ1-4; CDR3nt: TGCAACGTTGGAACAGAGGGCGCAAATGAAAAACTGTTTTTT; CDR3aa: CNVGTEGANEKLFF
d_gene: TRBD2; abundance: .; v_gene: TRBV29-1; j_gene: TRBJ2-1; CDR3nt: TGCAGCGTTGAAGATTGGCTAGCGGCCGACATTGAGCGGTTCTTC; CDR3aa: CSVEDWLAADIERFF
d_gene: TRBD2; abundance: many; v_gene: TRBV30; j_gene: TRBJ2-7; CDR3nt: TGTGCCTGGGCCGGGACTAGCGGGAGACGAACCTACGAGCAGTACTTC; CDR3aa: CAWAGTSGRRTYEQYF
d_gene: TRBD1; abundance: .; v_gene: TRBV29-1; j_gene: TRBJ2-5; CDR3nt: TGCAACGGTTCCGGGACAGGGGATCTAGAGACCCAGTACTTC; CDR3aa: CNGSGTGDLETQYF
d_gene: .; abundance: many; v_gene: TRBV6-1; j_gene: TRBJ2-6; CDR3nt: TGTGCCAGCAGTGAGGGGACTGGGGCCAACGTCCTGACTTTC; CDR3aa: CASSEGTGANVLTF
d_gene: .; abundance: .; v_gene: TRBV6-1; j_gene: TRBJ1-1; CDR3nt: TGTGGCAGCACTGCAACAGGGTGGCCTGAAGCTTTCTTT; CDR3aa: CGSTATGWPEAFF
d_gene: .; abundance: .; v_gene: TRBV30; j_gene: TRBJ1-2; CDR3nt: TGTGCCTGGAGTGTCGGACATGGTTACACCTTC; CDR3aa: CAWSVGHGYTF
d_gene: .; abundance: .; v_gene: TRBV10-1; j_gene: TRBJ2-1; CDR3nt: TGCGCCAGCAGTGAGTACATGGGAGACTACAATGAGCAGTTCTTC; CDR3aa: CASSEYMGDYNEQFF
d_gene: TRBD1; abundance: many; v_gene: TRBV6-5; j_gene: TRBJ2-3; CDR3nt: TGTGCCAGCAGTTACTGGGCGGACAGGGATCGCACAGATACGCAGTATTTT; CDR3aa: CASSYWADRDRTDTQYF
d_gene: TRBD2; abundance: once; v_gene: TRBV4-2; j_gene: TRBJ2-3; CDR3nt: TGTGCCAGCAGCCAAGACTCACTAGCGGCCTACGATACGCAGTATTTT; CDR3aa: CASSQDSLAAYDTQYF
d_gene: .; abundance: .; v_gene: TRBV4-1; j_gene: TRBJ1-1; CDR3nt: TGCGCCAGTTGCACCCGGACAGAGAACACTGAAGTTTTCTTT; CDR3aa: CASCTRTENTEVFF
d_gene: TRBD2; abundance: .; v_gene: TRBV4-2; j_gene: TRBJ2-1; CDR3nt: TGTGCCAGCAACCAAGATGAGTCTAGCGGGAGCTATAATGAGCAGTTCTTC; CDR3aa: CASNQDESSGSYNEQFF
d_gene: .; abundance: once; v_gene: TRBV20-1; j_gene: TRBJ2-7; CDR3nt: TGCAGTGCTAGAGATGGTGCACAGGCGGGATACGAGCAGTACTTC; CDR3aa: CSARDGAQAGYEQYF
d_gene: TRBD1; abundance: .; v_gene: TRBV6-6; j_gene: TRBJ2-3; CDR3nt: TGTGCCGGCAGTCCCCGGACAGGGGGTGCAGATACGCAGTATTTT; CDR3aa: CAGSPRTGGADTQYF
d_gene: .; abundance: .; v_gene: TRBV25-1; j_gene: TRBJ2-7; CDR3nt: TGTGCCAGCAGTGAAGGGACTCTGACCAGGGGTGCGGGCGAGCACTACTTC; CDR3aa: CASSEGTLTRGAGEHYF
d_gene: .; abundance: .; v_gene: TRBV6-5; j_gene: TRBJ2-3; CDR3nt: TGTGCCAGCATTTATTCGTTTATGAACACAGATACGCTGTATTTT; CDR3aa: CASIYSFMNTDTLYF